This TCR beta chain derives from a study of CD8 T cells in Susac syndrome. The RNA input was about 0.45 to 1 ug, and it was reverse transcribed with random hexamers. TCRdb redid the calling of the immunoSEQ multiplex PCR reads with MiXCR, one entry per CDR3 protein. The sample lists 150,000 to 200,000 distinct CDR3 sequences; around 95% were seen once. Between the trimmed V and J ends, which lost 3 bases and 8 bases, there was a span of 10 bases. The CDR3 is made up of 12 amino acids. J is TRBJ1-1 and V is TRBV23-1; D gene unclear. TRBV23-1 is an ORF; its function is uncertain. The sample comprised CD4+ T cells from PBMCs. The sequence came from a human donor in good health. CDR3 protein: CASSHSGVEAFF. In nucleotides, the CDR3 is TGCGCCAGCAGTCATTCTGGGGTCGAAGCTTTCTTT.